Sequencing of this T cell receptor (beta chain) was carried out in a study of T-cell memory formation after mild COVID-19. Study context: Largely donor-specific TCR clusters were found. Study-wide results and limits: Clones contracting across day 15 to 85 had a balanced CD4/CD8 profile; later expanding clones leaned CD4+. The CD4+ clones that contracted clustered mainly within CM and EM, and the CD8+ clones concentrated in EMRA.

As to this clonotype: The target antigen is unknown.

Trimming left V 4 bases short and J 4 bases short, with 11 bases between. CDR1 and CDR2 from the germline V gene are SNHLY and FYNNEI. The CDR3 loop spans 13 amino acids. TCRdb reanalysed the 5' RACE reads using MiXCR and keeps one entry per CDR3 protein. The sample consists of 300,000 to 350,000 distinct CDR3 sequences, roughly 13% of them appearing once. The specimen was PBMCs or a T cell subset sorted from them (not recorded which). The receptor was derived from a young man who had mild COVID-19 (a few samples of this study predate the infection). Cell type and time point are not known. The chain joins TRBV2 to TRBJ2-7, with D perhaps given as TRBD1 or TRBD2 (6 bases each). The CDR3 sequence: CASSGGGPYEQYV. The CDR3 DNA sequence: TGTGCCAGCAGTGGAGGGGGGCCGTACGAGCAGTACGTC.